This T cell receptor beta chain comes out of a study of T cells in Graves' hyperthyroidism and ophthalmopathy. Study as a whole: Peripheral blood was secured at the point of initial diagnosis, before any treatment.

The CDR3 sequence is 16 residues long. The ends were cut back, 3 bases at V and 0 bases at J, with 12 bases in the middle. The germline CDR1 and CDR2 sequences are KGHDR and SFDVKD. Fresh peripheral blood, 8 to 10 ml of it, supplied the PBMCs. Notes on the study in general: Among clonotypes expanded in thyroid above 0.001, most were also found in blood. Prediction of ophthalmopathy progression came a median 6.5 months pre-onset.

This clonotype has ten or more counts. Its antigen remains unknown. TCR beta CDR3 regions were amplified from RNA transcripts. The HTBI primer set drove a first-round RT-PCR of the TCR CDR3. MiXCR, applied by TCRdb to the multiplex PCR reads, yields one record per CDR3 protein. This sample has more than 350,000 distinct CDR3 sequences, with 15% found just once. The sequence was obtained from a woman between 55 and 75 years old with Graves' ophthalmopathy. The chain is built from TRBV24-1 and TRBJ2-3; D is perhaps TRBD2 (5 bases). The sample taken for sequencing was blood. CDR3 region: CATSDPMEASTDTQYF. The CDR3 nucleotides read TGTGCCACCAGTGATCCAATGGAGGCTAGCACAGATACGCAGTATTTT.